This TCR beta chain was sequenced during a study of breast tumors, draining lymph nodes, adjacent tissues. Whole-study results and caveats: Tumor T cell lymph node origin was a supported hypothesis, not proven. Tumor repertoires ranked between lymph nodes and nontumor tissue in diversity, with V and J gene preferences. Most tumor T cells seemingly derive from lymph node, then expand in tumor. Tumor and nontumor repertoires were significantly more similar in luminal-like than in basal-like breast cancer.

TCRdb recomputed calls from the multiplex PCR reads with MiXCR, one row per CDR3 protein. The repertoire holds about 230,000 distinct CDR3 sequences, with 32% as singletons. Axillary draining lymph nodes of breast cancer patients supplied the node samples. Germline CDR1 LNHDA, CDR2 SQIVND (reference sequence). CDR3 length equals 16 residues. Concerning this clonotype: The antigen is not known. The germline gene is not matched at one end of the junction; a read error may be the cause.

The TCR was taken from a female donor with breast cancer. Some clones in this sample may be carry-over from other donors' samples. The sequencing input was axillary lymph node tissue. The V gene is TRBV19, the J gene TRBJ2-5, with D possibly matching TRBD2 (9 bases). The CDR3, as DNA: TGTGCCAGTAGTATATCTAGCGGGACAGGCGGAGAGACCCGGTACTTC. Protein sequence: CASSISSGTGGETRYF. The full variable domain, its missing parts supplied by reference TRBV19 and TRBJ2-5, is DGGITQSPKYLFRKEGQNVTLSCEQNLNHDAMYWYRQDPGQGLRLIYYSQIVNDFQKGDIAEGYSVSREKKESFPLTVTSAQKNPTAFYLCASSISSGTGGETRYFGPGTRLLVL.